This T cell receptor (beta chain) originates from a study of lymphopenia after photon versus proton radiotherapy. Findings and limits, study-wide: Relative stability marked proton patients; photon patients lost diversity and naive cells. Authors raise, but do not show, better survival with proton therapy. Oligoclonal CD8+ Temra expansion after nadir drove photon patients' diversity drop.

Generated by immunoSEQ multiplex PCR, the TCRdb table keeps only in-frame clones and is missing some. The profile shows about 34,000 clones, about 80% of them singletons. Germline assignment: CDR1 MNHNY and CDR2 SVGAGI (reference sequence). The CDR3 has 13 amino acids. V lost 4 bases, J lost 1 base, and 6 bases lay in between. Concerning this clone: Antigen unknown.

The starting material was peripheral blood, obtained from a patient treated with proton-based radiotherapy. This chain connects TRBV6-6 to TRBJ2-3; D gene unclear. The sequence derives from a woman in her 70s with pancreatic cancer. Written as DNA, the CDR3 is TGTGCCAGCAGTTTTATGGGCACAGATACGCAGTATTTT. Its translation: CASSFMGTDTQYF.